This T cell receptor (beta chain) was documented in a study of shared T cell receptors in the human thymus. Deletions cut 2 bases from V and 2 bases from J, with 15 bases between. The CDR3 totals 16 residues. From germline, CDR1 is SGDLS and CDR2 YYNGEE. Clones were read by immunoSEQ multiplex PCR, and TCRdb kept only the in-frame ones, dropping some. The sample holds 650,000 to 950,000 clones, 80% to 90% seen once. These same records also appear under a second study, on human thymus T cells. That work states: Donors were healthy Finnish infants having corrective surgery for congenital heart defects. Resections from corrective heart surgery supplied the thymus tissue. Thymic repertoires overlap heavily among unrelated individuals, related research has reported.

The V call is TRBV9, the J call TRBJ2-3; D is unclear. What was sequenced was thymocytes. This clonotype was obtained from a girl less than two years old with a congenital heart defect. CDR3 DNA: TGTGCCAGCAGCGTCGGAAAGGAGTACTACACAGATACGCAGTATTTT. Protein sequence: CASSVGKEYYTDTQYF.